One sample yielded the 19 T cell receptor beta chains listed below, sequenced in a study of shared clonotypes between healthy human individuals. Libraries were prepared by immunoSEQ multiplex PCR; TCRdb keeps only in-frame clonotypes and omits some of them. The profile covers 740,000 or so clones, with more than 70% appearing a single time and 1.5% to 2% taken by the ten largest. Sequences were obtained from memory CD4+ T cells sorted from blood. Subset given: CD45RA-negative fraction. These receptor sequences come from a woman in her 30s in good health.

The table lists this clone with a count of one. This may arise from a read error, as a much more abundant clone is one base away. The chain recombines TRBV5-5 with TRBJ2-7; no definite D call. The CDR3 has 11 residues. Trimming removed 4 bases at V and 3 bases at J, with 5 bases between. Germline assignment: CDR1 SGHKS and CDR2 YYEKEE (reference sequence). CDR3 in amino acids: CASSLNYEQYF. CDR3 nucleotides: TGTGCCAGCAGCCTAAACTACGAGCAGTACTTC.

The chain is built from TRBV4-1 and TRBJ1-1, with D perhaps matching TRBD1 (6 bases). V shed 4 bases and J shed 5 bases, with 20 bases lying between them. This CDR3 has 16 amino acids. Germline lookup yields CDR1 MGHRA and CDR2 YSYEKL. The CDR3 protein is CASSRGAVGKKTEAFF. CDR3 nucleotides: TGCGCCAGCAGCCGGGGGGCCGTGGGGAAAAAAACTGAAGCTTTCTTT.

The chain couples TRBV28 to TRBJ2-5, with a tentative D call TRBD1 (6 bases). The CDR3 totals 15 residues. V was pared by 1 base and J by 3 bases, with 12 bases between. Germline V gene sequence: CDR1 MDHEN, CDR2 SYDVKM. CDR3 DNA sequence: TGTGCCAGCAGTTTATTGGGGGCAGGAGAAGAGACCCAGTACTTC. It is translated as CASSLLGAGEETQYF.

With respect to this clone: This sample includes further DNA sequences coding for the same CDR3. V is TRBV28 and J is TRBJ2-7, with a possible D match to TRBD1 (6 bases). The CDR3 length is 12 residues. The V gene lost 8 bases and the J gene lost 0 bases, with 8 bases spanning the gap. Germline V gives CDR1 MDHEN, CDR2 SYDVKM. The CDR3 nucleotides are TGTGCCAGCGGCAGGGGCTCCTACGAGCAGTACTTC. Protein sequence: CASGRGSYEQYF.

The chain combines TRBV5-1 with TRBJ2-5, with 7 bases matching TRBD1. The CDR3 covers 15 residues. CDR1 is SGHRS and CDR2 is YFSETQ in the germline V gene. With V trimmed by 0 bases and J by 5 bases, 7 bases remained unmatched. The DNA for the CDR3 is TGCGCCAGCAGCTTGGGCGACAGGGATTCGGAGACCCAGTACTTC. It yields the protein CASSLGDRDSETQYF.

The chain joins TRBV6-6 to TRBJ2-5; D is uncertain. Trimming removed 4 bases at V and 7 bases at J, with 16 bases between. The CDR3 has 14 amino acids. Germline CDR1 MNHNY, CDR2 SVGAGI (reference sequence). CDR3 coding DNA: TGTGCCAGCAGTTCTCACAGTGACCTCGGGACCCAGTACTTC. The encoded protein is CASSSHSDLGTQYF.

This chain links TRBV4-2 with TRBJ2-1; 8 bases are shared with TRBD1. The CDR3 loop spans 15 amino acids. V shed 1 base and J 3 bases; nucleotides not matched to a gene: 2. The germline CDR1 and CDR2 sequences are LGHNA and YNFKEQ. The CDR3, as DNA: TGTGCCAGCAGCCAAGCAGGGGGCTACTACAATGAGCAGTTCTTC. Translation gives CASSQAGGYYNEQFF.

As concerns this clone: A much larger clone lies a single base off, so this may be a read error. The same CDR3 can be traced to other DNA sequences in this sample. The J gene is TRBJ2-7, the V gene TRBV7-6, with 7 bases lining up with TRBD2. Germline V gene data show CDR1 as SGHVS and CDR2 as FNYEAQ. With V trimmed by 3 bases and J by 0 bases, 2 bases remained unmatched. This CDR3 has 14 residues. The CDR3, as DNA: TGTGCCAGCAGCTTGCAGCGGGACTCCTACGAGCAGTACTTC. This encodes CASSLQRDSYEQYF. Based on the CDR3 plus reference TRBV7-6 and TRBJ2-7, the full variable domain is GAGVSQSPRYKVTKRGQDVALRCDPISGHVSLYWYRQALGQGPEFLTYFNYEAQQDKSGLPNDRFSAERPEGSISTLTIQRTEQRDSAMYRCASSLQRDSYEQYFGPGTRLTVT.

V usage is TRBV28 and J usage is TRBJ2-1, with D maybe TRBD1 (5 bases). The CDR3 totals 12 residues. CDR1 is MDHEN and CDR2 is SYDVKM in the germline V gene. Trimming shortened V by 6 bases and J by 4 bases, and 7 bases separated the two germline ends. In nucleotides, the CDR3 is TGTGCCAGCAGCCGGACATACAATGAGCAGTTCTTC. Translating it yields CASSRTYNEQFF.

This sequence joins TRBV7-8 and TRBJ2-7; D is uncertain. This CDR3 region has 15 residues. Germline loops: CDR1 SGHVS, CDR2 FQNEAQ. Trimming removed 5 bases from V and 6 bases from J, with 20 bases in between. CDR3 residues: CASSPPELARREQYF. The CDR3, as DNA: TGTGCCAGCAGCCCGCCGGAGCTGGCGCGCCGCGAGCAGTACTTC.

The chain recombines TRBV7-9 with TRBJ2-7; 9 bases are shared with TRBD1. This CDR3 is built from 15 residues. Germline V gene sequence: CDR1 SEHNR, CDR2 FQNEAQ (reference sequence). Unmatched junction bases numbered 7, after V lost 2 bases and J lost 5 bases. The CDR3 DNA reads TGTGCCAGCAGCTTACTGAAACAGGGGGCCAACGAGCAGTACTTC. Translating it yields CASSLLKQGANEQYF.

The J gene is TRBJ2-7, the V gene TRBV10-3, with 8 bases fitting TRBD1. J gave up 3 bases and V 8 bases, and 12 bases lay outside the gene matches. There are 15 residues in the CDR3. CDR1 is ENHRY, CDR2 SYGVKD, per germline. The chain's CDR3 is CAIGGRTGMNYEQYF. The CDR3, as DNA: TGTGCCATCGGTGGCCGGACAGGGATGAACTACGAGCAGTACTTC.

The rearrangement joins TRBV11-2 to TRBJ2-1, with no clear D. CDR1 and CDR2 (germline): SGHAT, FQNNGV. The CDR3 loop spans 13 amino acids. V shed 1 base and J shed 5 bases, with 6 bases lying between them. The CDR3: CASSLVRNNEQFF. DNA for the CDR3: TGTGCCAGCAGCTTAGTCCGGAACAATGAGCAGTTCTTC.

With regard to this clone: The sample has other DNA sequences that encode this CDR3 too. This rearrangement joins TRBV5-1 to TRBJ1-1, with D unresolved. V shed 0 bases and J shed 1 base, with 4 bases lying between them. This CDR3 is 13 amino acids long. The germline V gene encodes CDR1 SGHRS and CDR2 YFSETQ. The CDR3 spells CASSLGPNTEAFF. The CDR3 DNA sequence: TGCGCCAGCAGCTTGGGCCCGAACACTGAAGCTTTCTTT.

The rearrangement links TRBV7-3 to TRBJ2-1, with 7 bases aligning to TRBD2. The length of the CDR3 is 18 residues. Germline V lookup: CDR1 SGHTA, CDR2 FQGTGA. V gave up 1 base and J gave up 0 bases; unmatched junction bases: 9. The CDR3 bases are TGTGCCAGCAGCTTAATGTGGCTAGCGGACGCCTCCTACAATGAGCAGTTCTTC. Translating gives CASSLMWLADASYNEQFF.

V usage is TRBV5-6 and J usage is TRBJ2-1; TRBD2 aligns across 12 bases. Germline CDR1 and CDR2: SGHDT and YYEEEE. The junction had 11 bases not matched to a gene; V was cut back by 2 bases and J by 14 bases. This CDR3 has 15 amino acids. The CDR3 DNA reads TGTGCCAGCAGCTTCAGTCTCCTAGCGGGAGGGCCGGAGTTCTTC. Residues: CASSFSLLAGGPEFF.

As DNA, the CDR3 is TGTGCCAGCTCACTTCCGGGACAGGCCGCCTCCTACGAGCAGTACTTC. It is translated as CASSLPGQAASYEQYF. The gene calls are TRBV18 and TRBJ2-7, with 8 bases identical to TRBD1. CDR1 is KGHSH and CDR2 is LQKENI in the germline V gene. Germline trimming cut 4 bases from V and 0 bases from J; bases unmatched to any gene: 8. This CDR3 has 16 residues.

The V call is TRBV28, the J call TRBJ1-4, with 10 nucleotides matching TRBD1. Germline V gives CDR1 MDHEN, CDR2 SYDVKM. V was clipped by 7 bases and J by 8 bases; unmatched bases: 10. This CDR3 is 15 amino acids long. CDR3 in amino acids: CASITPGQGWEKLFF. CDR3 nucleotides: TGTGCCAGCATCACGCCGGGACAGGGGTGGGAAAAACTGTTTTTT.

This clone was recorded many times. The chain combines TRBV9 with TRBJ1-3; D gene ambiguous. The CDR3 length is 14 residues. Trimming shortened V by 1 base and J by 4 bases, and 9 bases separated the two germline ends. Germline V gene lookup returns CDR1 SGDLS and CDR2 YYNGEE. The CDR3 region has the DNA TGTGCCAGCAGCGTAAACAGCCAAGGAAACACCATATATTTT. This translates into CASSVNSQGNTIYF.